The T cell receptor (beta chain) under discussion was sequenced for a study of Ad26.COV2.S vaccination and SARS-CoV-2 variants. In the study overall: Intramuscular Ad26.COV2.S at 5x10^10 or 1x10^11 viral particles. The study's findings and limits: Vaccinated and placebo-treated recipients had similar non-spike TCR breadth.

Here immunoSEQ multiplex PCR was the method, and the copy in TCRdb shows in-frame clones only, minus some. This sample has about 420,000 clones, with 88% found just once. CDR1 is MDHEN, CDR2 SYDVKM, per germline. The CDR3 runs to 15 residues. V lost 6 bases and J lost 0, with 14 bases in between. About this clone itself: The target antigen is unknown.

The sample's treatment: about 20 received Ad26.COV2.S at low or high dose, single or two shots; 5 received placebo; per-sample allocation not given. Collection of the samples took place on day 63 after the first injection of vaccine or placebo. Aged 18-55 years, donor was enrolled in Boston in 2020. This material consisted of peripheral blood, taken in a trial of Ad26.COV2.S vaccine versus placebo. This sequence was found in a person between 18 and 65 years old who received the Ad26.COV2.S COVID-19 vaccine or a placebo. V usage is TRBV28 and J usage is TRBJ1-2, with TRBD1 as a possible D gene (6 bases). The CDR3 DNA is TGTGCCAGCAGCAAACCGAGGGGGGCTAACTATGGCTACACCTTC. The encoded protein is CASSKPRGANYGYTF.